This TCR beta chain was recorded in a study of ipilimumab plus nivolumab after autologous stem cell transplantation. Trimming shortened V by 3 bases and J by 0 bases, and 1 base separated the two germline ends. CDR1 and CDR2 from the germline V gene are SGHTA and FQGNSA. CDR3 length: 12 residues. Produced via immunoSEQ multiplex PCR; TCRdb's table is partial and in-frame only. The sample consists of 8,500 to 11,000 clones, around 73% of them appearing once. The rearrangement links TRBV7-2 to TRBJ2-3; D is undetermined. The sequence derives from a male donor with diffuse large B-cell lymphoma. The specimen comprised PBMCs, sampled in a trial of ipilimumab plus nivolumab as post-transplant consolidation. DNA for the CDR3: TGTGCCAGCAGCTTCAGCACAGATACGCAGTATTTT. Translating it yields CASSFSTDTQYF.